This T cell receptor (beta chain) was sequenced in a study of molecular identifiers for immune sequencing clone quantification. Regarding the study as a whole: Molecules of identical TCR sharing a barcode could underestimate highly expanded clone sizes.

For bulk TCR libraries, previously described methods and listed TCR primers were used. Each CDR3 protein gets one entry after TCRdb re-called the PCR reads with MiXCR. The sample has more than 450,000 distinct CDR3 sequences; about 22% are singletons. The CDR3 length is 15 residues. Germline CDR1 and CDR2: SEHNR and FQNEAQ (reference sequence). V dropped 5 bases and J dropped 5 bases, with 15 bases sitting between them. This clonotype was observed a few times. Its antigen is unknown. Based on a CD8+CD4-CCR7+CD45RA+ profile, naive CD8 T cells were sorted. The chain links TRBV7-9 to TRBJ1-4; D unresolved. Sequencing was carried out using naive CD8+ T cells from blood, with Jurkat cell RNA spiked in. As for subset: FACS-sorted CD8+CD4-CCR7+CD45RA+ naive T cells. This clonotype originated in a human donor in good health. Some libraries in this study had Jurkat cell RNA spiked in. CDR3 region: CASSARTASNEKLFF. In DNA form, the CDR3 reads TGTGCCAGCAGCGCAAGGACTGCTTCCAATGAAAAACTGTTTTTT. Together with reference TRBV7-9 and TRBJ1-4, the CDR3 gives the full variable domain: DTGVSQNPRHKITKRGQNVTFRCDPISEHNRLYWYRQTLGQGPEFLTYFQNEAQLEKSRLLSDRFSAERPKGSFSTLEIQRTEQGDSAMYLCASSARTASNEKLFFGSGTQLSVL.